This TCR beta chain derives from a study of graft-versus-host responses after intestinal transplantation. Study in general: Each transplant was multivisceral, liver-intestinal, or isolated intestinal. Study-level findings and limits: The highest levels of circulating GvH clones went along with early declines in HvG clones after transplant. Some patients had graft-donor T cell macrochimerism, and their allografts showed high graft-versus-host to host-versus-graft clonal ratios. Marrow from the recipient contained GvH clones, some of which had appeared first in ileum or blood.

As regards this clone: The antigen is undetermined.

Measured with immunoSEQ multiplex PCR; TCRdb has only the in-frame clones, and not every one. Among 100,000 to 110,000 clones listed, about 90% were seen once. Looked up from germline, CDR1 is MNHNY and CDR2 is SVGAGI (reference sequence). CDR3 length: 12 amino acids. V shed 8 bases and J shed 5 bases, with 11 bases lying between them. The starting material was unstimulated CD4+ T cells sorted from spleen or lymph node cells, obtained before transplant. This receptor was taken from a human donor who was the organ donor for an intestinal transplant. This chain joins TRBV6-6 and TRBJ2-3; D remains unclear. CDR3 in DNA: TGTGCCAGCGGAATTGGGTTAGATACGCAGTATTTT. Residues: CASGIGLDTQYF.